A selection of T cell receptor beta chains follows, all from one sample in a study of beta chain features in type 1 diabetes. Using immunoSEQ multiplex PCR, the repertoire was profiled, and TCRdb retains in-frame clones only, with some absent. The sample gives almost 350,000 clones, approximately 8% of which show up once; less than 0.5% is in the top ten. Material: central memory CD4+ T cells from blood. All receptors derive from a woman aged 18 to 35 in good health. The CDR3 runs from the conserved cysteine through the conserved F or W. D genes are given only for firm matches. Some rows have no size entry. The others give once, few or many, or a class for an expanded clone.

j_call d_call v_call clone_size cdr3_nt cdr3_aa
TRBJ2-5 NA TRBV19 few TGTGCCAGTAGCCGCGAAAAGACCCAGTACTTC CASSREKTQYF
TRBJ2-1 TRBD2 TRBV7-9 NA TGTGCCAGCAGCCCCCGGGGGGGTTCCTACAATGAGCAGTTCTTC CASSPRGGSYNEQFF
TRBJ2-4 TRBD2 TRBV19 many TGTGCCAGTCGACTAGCGCTCGACAAAAACATTCAGTACTTC CASRLALDKNIQYF
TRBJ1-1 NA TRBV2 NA TGTGCCAGCAGTGGGGACATAAGAAGAGCTTTCTTT CASSGDIRRAFF
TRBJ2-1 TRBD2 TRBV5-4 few TGTGCCAGCAGCCCGGGGGGGGGCCGAAACAATGAGCAGTTCTTC CASSPGGGRNNEQFF
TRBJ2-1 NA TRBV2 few TGTGCCAGCAGTTCAGACACAGCGGGCCGACGGTACAATGAGCAGTTCTTC CASSSDTAGRRYNEQFF
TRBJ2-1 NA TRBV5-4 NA TGTGCCAGCAGCCCCCCGGGGGCTAGGAATAGCAATGAGCAGTTCTTC CASSPPGARNSNEQFF
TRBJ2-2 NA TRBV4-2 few TGTGCCAGCAGCTTACAGAGGAGCGGGGAGCTGTTTTTT CASSLQRSGELFF
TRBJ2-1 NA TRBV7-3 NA TGTGCCAGCAGCCCCCGTGACGGGCAACAGTTCTTC CASSPRDGQQFF
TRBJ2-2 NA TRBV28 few TGTGCCAGCAGGGGTCCAAAGAACACCGGGGAGCTGTTTTTT CASRGPKNTGELFF
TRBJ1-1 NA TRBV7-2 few TGTGCCAGCAGCTACGCGATGGGGGGCAAAAGGATTGGTGAAGCTTTCTTT CASSYAMGGKRIGEAFF
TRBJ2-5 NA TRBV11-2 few TGTGCCAGCAGCTTAAGCGGGACCCAGTACTTC CASSLSGTQYF
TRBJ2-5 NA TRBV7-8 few TGTGCCAGCAGCTTGCGGGCCCTAGAGACCCAGTACTTC CASSLRALETQYF
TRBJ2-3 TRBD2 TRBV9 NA TGTGCCAGCAGCGCGCCCGGACTAGCCGCGACGGCTACGCAGTATTTT CASSAPGLAATATQYF
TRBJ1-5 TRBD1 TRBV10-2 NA TGCGCCAGCATGGGACAGGGGAATCAGCCCCAGCATTTT CASMGQGNQPQHF
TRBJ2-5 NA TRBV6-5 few TGTGCCAGCAGTTTCAGCGGTAGGGAGACCCAGTACTTC CASSFSGRETQYF
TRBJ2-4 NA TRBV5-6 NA TGTGCCAGCAGCTTGATGAGCGCCCAACGGCTAAACATTCAGTACTTC CASSLMSAQRLNIQYF
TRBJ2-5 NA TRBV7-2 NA TGTGCCAGCAGCTTAAACCCTTCAGAGACCCAGTACTTC CASSLNPSETQYF
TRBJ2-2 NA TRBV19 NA TGTGCCAGTAGTATATGGCAGACCACCGGGGAGCTGTTTTTT CASSIWQTTGELFF